The next 3 T cell receptor beta chains were all read from a single sample in a study of T cells in Graves' hyperthyroidism and ophthalmopathy. Authors of the study amplified TCR beta CDR3 regions from RNA transcripts. TCR CDR3 underwent first-round RT-PCR with the HTBI primer set. TCRdb processed the multiplex PCR reads anew with MiXCR; each CDR3 protein has one entry. The data hold about 380,000 distinct CDR3 sequences, with about 18% observed a single time. Sequencing input: blood. All receptors derive from a man in his late teens or twenties with Graves' ophthalmopathy.

This clonotype occurred many times. The chain carries TRBV7-9 and TRBJ2-1, with D possibly TRBD1 on 5 matching bases. Per the germline V gene, CDR1 is SEHNR and CDR2 is FQNEAQ (reference sequence). V was cut by 1 base and J by 5 bases, with 9 bases left in between. The CDR3 is 14 amino acids. This CDR3 is CASSLEGINNEQFF. DNA of the CDR3: TGTGCCAGCAGCTTAGAGGGGATCAACAATGAGCAGTTCTTC.

This clonotype was detected many times. The chain recombines TRBV12-5 with TRBJ2-2, with 9 bases lining up with TRBD2. Germline trimming cut 7 bases from V and 2 bases from J; bases unmatched to any gene: 5. The CDR3 is 15 residues long. Per germline, CDR1 LGHNT and CDR2 FRNRAP. The CDR3 spells CASALGLANTGELFF. The CDR3 DNA is TGTGCTAGTGCCTTGGGACTAGCAAACACCGGGGAGCTGTTTTTT.

In this sample, this clonotype turned up a few times. The V call is TRBV5-1, the J call TRBJ1-1; 8 bases line up with TRBD1. The CDR3 has 15 amino acids. Germline loops: CDR1 SGHRS, CDR2 YFSETQ. V was clipped by 4 bases and J by 7 bases; unmatched bases: 12. CDR3 amino acids: CASSIIPGQVFEAFF. The CDR3 DNA reads TGCGCCAGCAGCATAATACCGGGACAGGTATTTGAAGCTTTCTTT.